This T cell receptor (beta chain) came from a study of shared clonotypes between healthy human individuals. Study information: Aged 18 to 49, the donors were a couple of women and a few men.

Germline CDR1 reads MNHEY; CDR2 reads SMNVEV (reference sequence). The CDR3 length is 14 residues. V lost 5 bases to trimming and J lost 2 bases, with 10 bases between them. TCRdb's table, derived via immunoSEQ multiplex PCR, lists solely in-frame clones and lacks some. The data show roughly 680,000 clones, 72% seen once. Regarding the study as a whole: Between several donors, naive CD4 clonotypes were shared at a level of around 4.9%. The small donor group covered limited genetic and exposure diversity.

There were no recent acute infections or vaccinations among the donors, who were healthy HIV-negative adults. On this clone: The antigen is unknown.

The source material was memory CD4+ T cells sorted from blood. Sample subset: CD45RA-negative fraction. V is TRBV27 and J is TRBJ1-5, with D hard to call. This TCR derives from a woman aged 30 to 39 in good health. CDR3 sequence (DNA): TGTGCCAGCAGTCCCTCGGACGGCAATCAGCCCCAGCATTTT. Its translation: CASSPSDGNQPQHF.